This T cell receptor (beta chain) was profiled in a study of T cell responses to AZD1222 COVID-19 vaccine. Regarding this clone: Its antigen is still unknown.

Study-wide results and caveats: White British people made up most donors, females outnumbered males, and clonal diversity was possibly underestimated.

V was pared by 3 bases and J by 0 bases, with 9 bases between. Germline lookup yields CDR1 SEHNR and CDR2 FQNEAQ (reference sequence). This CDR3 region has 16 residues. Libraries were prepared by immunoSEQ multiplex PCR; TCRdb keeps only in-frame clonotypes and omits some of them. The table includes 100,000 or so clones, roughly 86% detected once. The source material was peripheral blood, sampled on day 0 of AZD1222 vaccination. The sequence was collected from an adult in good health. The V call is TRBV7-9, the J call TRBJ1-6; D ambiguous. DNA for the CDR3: TGTGCCAGCAGCTTCTCCGCTCCCTCCTATAATTCACCCCTCCACTTT. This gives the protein CASSFSAPSYNSPLHF. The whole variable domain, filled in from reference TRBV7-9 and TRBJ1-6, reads DTGVSQNPRHKITKRGQNVTFRCDPISEHNRLYWYRQTLGQGPEFLTYFQNEAQLEKSRLLSDRFSAERPKGSFSTLEIQRTEQGDSAMYLCASSFSAPSYNSPLHFGNGTRLTVT.